The T cell receptor beta chain under discussion was sequenced for a study of blood T cell repertoires in COVID-19. Study summary: Sites across the United States, Italy and Spain contributed samples from acute and convalescent COVID-19. The cDNA or gDNA used as material had been derived from T cells, B-cell-depleted T cells, or PBMCs.

Libraries were prepared by immunoSEQ multiplex PCR; TCRdb keeps only in-frame clonotypes and omits some of them. The sample lists approximately 100,000 clones; nearly 90% were seen once. The material sequenced was peripheral blood. The TCR sequence derives from a woman older than 75 with active COVID-19.

The CDR3 sequence: CASSPYNGPGQGFSYGYTF. In DNA, the CDR3 is TGTGCCAGCAGCCCCTACAACGGGCCGGGACAGGGTTTTTCCTATGGCTACACCTTC. This chain uses TRBV7-8 with TRBJ1-2; 9 positions agree with TRBD1. The CDR3 has 19 residues. J gave up 4 bases and V 5 bases, and 20 bases lay outside the gene matches. The germline gives CDR1 SGHVS, CDR2 FQNEAQ. Using reference TRBV7-8 and TRBJ1-2 for the parts outside the CDR3, the full variable domain is GAGVSQSPRYKVAKRGQDVALRCDPISGHVSLFWYQQALGQGPEFLTYFQNEAQLDKSGLPSDRFFAERPEGSVSTLKIQRTQQEDSAVYLCASSPYNGPGQGFSYGYTFGSGTRLTVV.